A single sample is the source of the 30 T cell receptor beta chains below, sequenced in a study of T-cell reconstitution after alpha-beta-depleted transplantation in children. Preparation of the TCRbeta library was carried out with unique molecular identifiers. Each CDR3 protein gets one entry after TCRdb re-called the PCR reads with MiXCR. The table lists approximately 630,000 distinct CDR3 sequences, about an eighth of them singletons. The sample was PBMCs, taken before TCRalphabeta/CD19-depleted stem cell transplant. The receptors stem from a girl aged 2-9 years with congenital amegakaryocytic thrombocytopenia, due to receive a stem cell transplant.

The rearrangement joins TRBV29-1 to TRBJ2-1, with a possible D match to TRBD2 (5 bases). CDR1 is SQVTM and CDR2 is ANQGSEA in the germline V gene. This CDR3 is 13 amino acids long. The ends were cut back, 6 bases at V and 0 bases at J, with 9 bases in the middle. CDR3 sequence: CSVSGSSYNEQFF. In DNA form, the CDR3 reads TGCAGCGTAAGCGGCAGCTCCTACAATGAGCAGTTCTTC.

This clonotype was observed at least ten times. The rearrangement joins TRBV5-1 to TRBJ2-1; 11 nucleotides agree with TRBD2. The ends lost 3 bases at V and 1 base at J; junction bases unmatched: 12. CDR3 length: 19 amino acids. Germline V gene lookup returns CDR1 SGHRS and CDR2 YFSETQ. The CDR3 bases are TGCGCCAGCAGCTCACCGCGTCAACTAGCGGGAGCGTCCTACAATGAGCAGTTCTTC. This codes for CASSSPRQLAGASYNEQFF.

The V and J genes are TRBV20-1 and TRBJ1-2; tentative D call: TRBD1 (6 bases). This CDR3 is built from 19 residues. Trimming pared 3 bases from V and 6 bases from J, leaving 32 bases between. In germline, CDR1 is DFQATT, CDR2 SNEGSKA (reference sequence). The CDR3 loop is CSARGLTGQGWRGAHGYTF. CDR3 nucleotides: TGCAGTGCTAGGGGGCTGACAGGTCAAGGATGGCGCGGGGCCCATGGCTACACCTTC.

This clonotype was detected ten times or more. V usage is TRBV20-1 and J usage is TRBJ1-4; D is uncertain. The CDR3 covers 11 residues. The germline gives CDR1 DFQATT, CDR2 SNEGSKA (reference sequence). Trimming cost V 3 bases and J 7 bases, with 6 bases left between them. Written as DNA, the CDR3 is TGCAGTGCTAGTCTGGGTGAAAAACTGTTTTTT. This codes for CSASLGEKLFF.

This clonotype was recorded many times. The V call is TRBV20-1, the J call TRBJ2-5, with D tentatively TRBD1 (6 bases). Trimming removed 5 bases from V and 6 bases from J, with 22 bases in between. This CDR3 comprises 15 residues. CDR1 and CDR2 (germline): DFQATT, SNEGSKA (reference sequence). The CDR3 DNA sequence: TGCAGTGCTCCTGACTACCGGGCAGGGGAAAAGACCCAGTACTTC. Encoded protein: CSAPDYRAGEKTQYF.

There are many counts of this clonotype. CDR3 in DNA: TGCAGTGCTAGTCTAGCGGGGTTCACAGATACGCAGTATTTT. As protein: CSASLAGFTDTQYF. The gene calls are TRBV20-1 and TRBJ2-3, with 9 bases that match TRBD2. V shed 3 bases, J shed 2 bases, and the junction held 3 bases outside the gene matches. CDR3 length: 14 residues. Per the germline V gene, CDR1 is DFQATT and CDR2 is SNEGSKA (reference sequence).

This clonotype was counted a few times. V is TRBV15 and J is TRBJ1-5; D call uncertain. Trimming cost V 3 bases and J 0 bases, with 9 bases left between them. This CDR3 contains 15 residues. Germline V gene sequence: CDR1 LNHNV, CDR2 YYDKDF (reference sequence). CDR3 protein: CATSSRLNSNQPQHF. CDR3 DNA: TGTGCCACCAGCAGTCGACTGAATAGCAATCAGCCCCAGCATTTT.

V is TRBV27 and J is TRBJ2-1, with 12 bases matching TRBD2. Per the germline V gene, CDR1 is MNHEY and CDR2 is SMNVEV (reference sequence). The trim removed 2 bases at V and 9 bases at J, leaving 14 bases unmatched. CDR3 length: 18 residues. CDR3 DNA sequence: TGTGCCAGCAGTTTAGGGCTAGCGGGAGGGCCTCGGCACTTTGAGCAGTTCTTC. Protein product: CASSLGLAGGPRHFEQFF.

This clonotype was seen many times. V gene TRBV12-3 or TRBV12-4 combines with J gene TRBJ2-7; D not resolved. The CDR3 loop spans 14 amino acids. Trimming left V 5 bases short and J 2 bases short, with 13 bases between. The CDR3 nucleotides are TGTGCCAGCAGTCTCACGTTGAAAGCCTACGAGCAGTACTTC. Encoded protein: CASSLTLKAYEQYF.

Of note for this clonotype: An end of the junction does not agree with germline; a read error may underlie this. This chain joins TRBV12-3 or TRBV12-4 and TRBJ2-6, with D perhaps matching TRBD2 (5 bases). The CDR3 covers 18 residues. DNA of the CDR3: TGTGCCATCAGTGTCTCGGCGCGGAGGTCCCTAGGGGCCAACGTCCTGACTTTC. This gives the protein CAISVSARRSLGANVLTF.

The table lists this clonotype with many counts. V is TRBV7-9 and J is TRBJ2-4; the D gene could be TRBD1 or TRBD2 (5 bases each). Trimming removed 1 base from V and 8 bases from J, with 6 bases in between. The CDR3 runs 12 residues. Germline V gives CDR1 SEHNR, CDR2 FQNEAQ (reference sequence). The CDR3 region is CASSLGGDIQYF. CDR3 in DNA: TGTGCCAGCAGCTTAGGAGGGGACATTCAGTACTTC. The full variable domain, in which reference TRBV7-9 and TRBJ2-4 provide the parts outside the CDR3, is DTGVSQNPRHKITKRGQNVTFRCDPISEHNRLYWYRQTLGQGPEFLTYFQNEAQLEKSRLLSDRFSAERPKGSFSTLEIQRTEQGDSAMYLCASSLGGDIQYFGAGTRLSVL.

This clonotype was recorded a few times. This chain joins TRBV7-8 and TRBJ1-1; 10 nucleotides match TRBD1. CDR1 SGHVS and CDR2 FQNEAQ come from the germline V gene. With 5 bases clipped from V and 5 bases from J, the junction kept 5 bases outside the gene matches. CDR3 length: 14 residues. The CDR3 nucleotides read TGTGCCAGCAGCCCTTGGACAGGGGGGACTGAAGCTTTCTTT. Translation gives CASSPWTGGTEAFF. The full variable domain, its missing parts supplied by reference TRBV7-8 and TRBJ1-1, is GAGVSQSPRYKVAKRGQDVALRCDPISGHVSLFWYQQALGQGPEFLTYFQNEAQLDKSGLPSDRFFAERPEGSVSTLKIQRTQQEDSAVYLCASSPWTGGTEAFFGQGTRLTVV.

The table lists this clonotype with a few counts. The V gene is TRBV20-1, the J gene TRBJ1-1; D unclear. The germline gives CDR1 DFQATT, CDR2 SNEGSKA (reference sequence). Trimming stripped 0 bases from V and 6 bases from J, with 17 bases between. The CDR3 runs 15 residues. The CDR3 nucleotides are TGCAGTGCTAGAGATGAGGGCAGTACAGTGGCTGAAGCTTTCTTT. Encoded protein: CSARDEGSTVAEAFF.

This clonotype was found many times. The rearrangement joins TRBV11-2 to TRBJ2-7; D gene uncertain. Germline V gene lookup returns CDR1 SGHAT and CDR2 FQNNGV. Trimming shortened V by 0 bases and J by 0 bases, and 6 bases separated the two germline ends. The CDR3 is made up of 14 amino acids. The DNA of the CDR3 is TGTGCCAGCAGCTTAGATCACAGCTCCTACGAGCAGTACTTC. Protein: CASSLDHSSYEQYF.

The genes are TRBV12-3 or TRBV12-4 and TRBJ2-4; D is ambiguous. V was trimmed by 2 bases and J by 3 bases, leaving 5 bases between them. This CDR3 spans 13 amino acids. In DNA, the CDR3 is TGTGCCAGCAGTTTATTGGGCAAAAACATTCAGTACTTC. Translating gives CASSLLGKNIQYF.

This clonotype was counted many times. The chain joins TRBV20-1 to TRBJ2-1; D might be TRBD2 (5 bases). V lost 4 bases to trimming and J lost 2 bases, with 15 bases between them. The CDR3 runs to 15 residues. Per the germline V gene, CDR1 is DFQATT and CDR2 is SNEGSKA (reference sequence). The DNA of the CDR3 is TGCAGTGCTAACCACGTCGGGATGACCTACAATGAGCAGTTCTTC. Translated, it gives CSANHVGMTYNEQFF.

This clonotype occurred many times. V gene TRBV12-3 or TRBV12-4 combines with J gene TRBJ2-1, with 7 nucleotides matching TRBD1. V lost 7 bases to trimming and J lost 8 bases; unmatched junction nucleotides: 14. This CDR3 spans 15 amino acids. The CDR3 here is CASNRQGAIVDEQFF. DNA for the CDR3: TGTGCCAGCAACAGACAGGGAGCGATTGTCGATGAGCAGTTCTTC.

This clonotype was seen a handful of times. The chain employs TRBV19 and TRBJ1-5; no reliable D call. Germline values: CDR1 LNHDA, CDR2 SQIVND (reference sequence). V lost 3 bases and J lost 7, with 13 bases in between. The CDR3 has 14 amino acids. CDR3 nucleotide sequence: TGTGCCAGTAGTATTTCCCCGTTGGACCAGCCCCAGCATTTT. Its protein product is CASSISPLDQPQHF.

This clonotype was seen only a few times. The chain couples TRBV20-1 to TRBJ2-3; perhaps TRBD2 as D (5 bases). The CDR3 extends over 19 amino acids. V lost 0 bases to trimming and J lost 3 bases, with 25 bases between them. CDR1 and CDR2 (germline): DFQATT, SNEGSKA (reference sequence). For the CDR3, the DNA is TGCAGTGCTAGAGATCCGCGAACAGATGTCCCGGGAAGGACAGATACGCAGTATTTT. Residues: CSARDPRTDVPGRTDTQYF.

This clonotype was detected ten times or more. CDR3 bases: TGTGCCAGCAGCTTGGGGGGGAAAGAGACCCAGTACTTC. Amino acids: CASSLGGKETQYF. The chain uses TRBV7-9 and TRBJ2-5, with 7 bases fitting TRBD2. The CDR3 sequence is 13 residues long. Unmatched junction bases numbered 1, after V lost 3 bases and J lost 3 bases. Germline V gene sequence: CDR1 SEHNR, CDR2 FQNEAQ (reference sequence).

A few counts support this clonotype. The chain joins TRBV7-9 to TRBJ1-1, with TRBD1 identical over 7 bases. This CDR3 region has 17 residues. The trim removed 3 bases at V and 5 bases at J, leaving 15 bases unmatched. Germline-derived CDR1 and CDR2 are SEHNR and FQNEAQ (reference sequence). The CDR3 DNA is TGTGCCAGCAGCTTCCCGGCGGGACAGTATTCGGGGACTGAAGCTTTCTTT. It codes for CASSFPAGQYSGTEAFF. Supplemented by reference TRBV7-9 and TRBJ1-1, the full variable domain reads DTGVSQNPRHKITKRGQNVTFRCDPISEHNRLYWYRQTLGQGPEFLTYFQNEAQLEKSRLLSDRFSAERPKGSFSTLEIQRTEQGDSAMYLCASSFPAGQYSGTEAFFGQGTRLTVV.

Ten or more counts support this clonotype. This rearrangement joins TRBV5-1 to TRBJ1-4; no reliable D call. The CDR3 is 17 amino acids. Germline CDR1 reads SGHRS; CDR2 reads YFSETQ. Trimming shortened V by 1 base and J by 0 bases, and 13 bases separated the two germline ends. CDR3 sequence: CASSLFPSLATNEKLFF. CDR3 DNA sequence: TGCGCCAGCAGCTTGTTTCCCAGCCTTGCAACTAATGAAAAACTGTTTTTT.

This chain joins TRBV20-1 and TRBJ1-6; D remains ambiguous. CDR1 and CDR2 (germline): DFQATT, SNEGSKA (reference sequence). V gave up 0 bases and J gave up 2 bases, with 14 bases separating them. CDR3 length equals 17 residues. The CDR3 spells CSARDFGVITYNSPLHF. CDR3 coding DNA: TGCAGTGCTAGAGATTTCGGCGTGATCACCTATAATTCACCCCTCCACTTT.

This clonotype was picked up a small number of times. The chain employs TRBV12-3 or TRBV12-4 and TRBJ1-6; TRBD1 is a possible D gene (6 bases). The CDR3 runs to 17 residues. V was pared by 4 bases and J by 14 bases, with 27 bases between. CDR3: CASSSPFVQGPLGSLHF. In nucleotides, the CDR3 is TGTGCCAGCAGTTCTCCCTTTGTCCAGGGGCCGCTAGGATCCCTCCACTTT.

This clonotype was counted at least ten times. The rearrangement uses TRBV10-3 and TRBJ2-1, with 7 bases that match TRBD2. Trimming took 8 bases from V and 6 from J; bases not matched to a gene: 10. CDR3 length equals 14 residues. Germline lookup yields CDR1 ENHRY and CDR2 SYGVKD. This CDR3 reads CAIRPLGGGNEQFF. CDR3 in DNA: TGTGCCATCCGCCCCCTGGGGGGGGGCAATGAGCAGTTCTTC.

This clonotype occurred a few times. The J gene is TRBJ2-7, the V gene TRBV7-9; D not resolved. V was trimmed by 6 bases and J by 0 bases, leaving 9 bases between them. CDR3 length equals 13 residues. In germline, CDR1 is SEHNR, CDR2 FQNEAQ (reference sequence). CDR3 nucleotides: TGTGCCAGCAGTCCTCTAGACTCCTACGAGCAGTACTTC. Translated: CASSPLDSYEQYF.

This clonotype was counted many times. The V and J genes are TRBV7-7 and TRBJ2-1; D is unclear. Trimming took off 5 bases at V and 0 bases at J, with 11 bases between the two ends. Per the germline V gene, CDR1 is SSHAT and CDR2 is FNYEAQ (reference sequence). This CDR3 has 15 residues. The CDR3 loop is CASSTLGSSYNEQFF. The CDR3 nucleotides read TGTGCCAGCAGCACCCTAGGTAGCTCCTACAATGAGCAGTTCTTC.

This clonotype was seen only a few times. This chain links TRBV6-1 with TRBJ2-7; 12 bases are a match to TRBD2. Germline assignment: CDR1 MNHNS and CDR2 SASEGT. V was pared by 4 bases and J by 6 bases, with 7 bases of the junction left unmatched. This CDR3 has 15 amino acids. CDR3 sequence reads: CASSGRLAGEGEQYF. Written as DNA, the CDR3 is TGTGCCAGCAGTGGTCGACTAGCGGGAGAAGGCGAGCAGTACTTC.

Ten or more counts support this clonotype. The chain combines TRBV6-5 with TRBJ2-1, with D possibly TRBD2 on 5 matching bases. Trimming removed 0 bases from V and 8 bases from J, with 17 bases in between. From germline, CDR1 is MNHEY and CDR2 SVGAGI. The CDR3 consists of 16 residues. For the CDR3, the DNA is TGTGCCAGCAGTTACTCGATAGAGGATCCCGGGGATGAGCAGTTCTTC. Protein: CASSYSIEDPGDEQFF.

V usage is TRBV27 and J usage is TRBJ2-1, with no clear D. The CDR3 has 16 residues. With 5 bases removed from V and 7 bases from J, the gap between germline ends came to 21 bases. Germline CDR1 and CDR2: MNHEY and SMNVEV (reference sequence). The CDR3 sequence: CASSTLETLSWNEQFF. The CDR3 DNA reads as TGTGCCAGCAGTACCCTAGAGACGTTATCGTGGAATGAGCAGTTCTTC.